This passage covers 24 T cell receptor beta chains from one sample sequenced in a study of Ad26.COV2.S vaccination and SARS-CoV-2 variants. Clones were read by immunoSEQ multiplex PCR, and TCRdb kept only the in-frame ones, dropping some. The profile shows some 350,000 clones, about 90% of them singletons. The sample was peripheral blood, taken after recovery from COVID-19. All receptors come from a human donor who had recovered from COVID-19.

This chain links TRBV9 with TRBJ1-6; D gene uncertain. The CDR3 covers 15 residues. Deletions cut 0 bases from V and 9 bases from J, with 13 bases between. Germline V lookup: CDR1 SGDLS, CDR2 YYNGEE. CDR3 sequence reads: CASSVGEGLSSPLHF. The CDR3 nucleotides read TGTGCCAGCAGCGTAGGTGAAGGCCTAAGTTCACCCCTCCACTTT.

This clone appeared a single time. The chain links TRBV4-1 to TRBJ2-5; the D is unclear. The germline V gene has CDR1 MGHRA and CDR2 YSYEKL. This CDR3 region has 15 residues. Trimming took 1 base from V and 1 from J, leaving 10 bases between them. This chain's CDR3 is CASSQASRSQETQYF. CDR3 nucleotide sequence: TGCGCCAGCAGCCAAGCCTCCCGCAGCCAAGAGACCCAGTACTTC.

The chain couples TRBV9 to TRBJ1-1; D might be TRBD1 (5 bases). This CDR3 spans 14 amino acids. Germline V CDR1 and CDR2: SGDLS, YYNGEE. Trimming stripped 0 bases from V and 5 bases from J, with 11 bases between. Here the CDR3 DNA reads TGTGCCAGCAGCGTAGACTGGACAATAACTGAAGCTTTCTTT. It is translated as CASSVDWTITEAFF. Full variable domain (remainder filled in from reference TRBV9 and TRBJ1-1): DSGVTQTPKHLITATGQRVTLRCSPRSGDLSVYWYQQSLDQGLQFLIQYYNGEERAKGNILERFSAQQFPDLHSELNLSSLELGDSALYFCASSVDWTITEAFFGQGTRLTVV.

The gene calls are TRBV29-1 and TRBJ1-1; a possible D gene is TRBD1 (6 bases). The CDR3 runs to 11 residues. Trimming pared 5 bases from V and 8 bases from J, leaving 12 bases between. Germline CDR1 SQVTM, CDR2 ANQGSEA. CDR3 region: CSVPRGREAFF. As DNA, the CDR3 is TGCAGCGTTCCCCGGGGGCGGGAAGCTTTCTTT.

The chain carries TRBV11-2 and TRBJ2-5; TRBD2 aligns across 8 bases. Trimming removed 5 bases from V and 9 bases from J; junction bases left unmatched: 8. CDR3 length equals 13 residues. Per the germline V gene, CDR1 is SGHAT and CDR2 is FQNNGV. CDR3 sequence (DNA): TGTGCCAGCAGCCCCGGACTAGCAGTGGCCCAGTACTTC. This translates into CASSPGLAVAQYF.

The chain employs TRBV7-9 and TRBJ1-5; D not resolved. The CDR3 totals 15 residues. Looked up from germline, CDR1 is SEHNR and CDR2 is FQNEAQ (reference sequence). With 7 bases removed from V and 1 base from J, the gap between germline ends came to 14 bases. The CDR3 loop is CASTNPPWSNQPQHF. The CDR3 DNA sequence: TGTGCCAGCACCAATCCCCCCTGGAGCAATCAGCCCCAGCATTTT.

The rearrangement links TRBV2 to TRBJ1-6; TRBD1 aligns across 10 bases. Germline values: CDR1 SNHLY, CDR2 FYNNEI. V gave up 5 bases and J gave up 10 bases; unmatched junction bases: 5. There are 14 residues in the CDR3. CDR3 sequence reads: CASSFRDRGSPLHF. Written as DNA, the CDR3 is TGTGCCAGCAGTTTCCGGGACAGGGGCTCACCCCTCCACTTT.

The chain couples TRBV12-5 to TRBJ1-1; 7 positions match TRBD1. The trim removed 2 bases at V and 2 bases at J, leaving 8 bases unmatched. The V gene's germline CDR1 is LGHNT and CDR2 FRNRAP. This CDR3 is 16 amino acids long. DNA of the CDR3: TGTGCTAGTGGTTTGAGCGGTTCAGGGGGAAACACTGAAGCTTTCTTT. Translation gives CASGLSGSGGNTEAFF.

This clone was observed once. The chain combines TRBV4-1 with TRBJ2-7; TRBD1 is a possible D gene (6 bases). Looked up from germline, CDR1 is MGHRA and CDR2 is YSYEKL. The CDR3 totals 15 residues. Trimming took off 8 bases at V and 2 bases at J, with 19 bases between the two ends. The CDR3 here is CASSPARGQTYEQYF. The CDR3 DNA sequence: TGCGCCAGCTCCCCTGCCAGGGGCCAAACCTACGAGCAGTACTTC.

V gene TRBV7-2 combines with J gene TRBJ1-1; D is unresolved. Germline V CDR1 and CDR2: SGHTA, FQGNSA. V dropped 5 bases and J dropped 6 bases, with 10 bases sitting between them. The CDR3 length is 12 residues. CDR3 nucleotide sequence: TGTGCCAGCAGCCAAGGGTGGGCTGAAGCTTTCTTT. Protein: CASSQGWAEAFF.

CDR3 region: CASSPGQGTYEQYF. Written as DNA, the CDR3 is TGTGCCAGCAGCCCGGGACAGGGAACCTACGAGCAGTACTTC. The rearrangement joins TRBV2 to TRBJ2-7; the match to TRBD1 covers 9 bases. There are 14 residues in the CDR3. Looked up from germline, CDR1 is SNHLY and CDR2 is FYNNEI. J lost 2 bases, V lost 6 bases, and 5 bases had no gene match.

The chain links TRBV7-2 to TRBJ2-2; 16 bases fit TRBD2. CDR1 is SGHTA and CDR2 is FQGNSA in the germline V gene. V lost 5 bases, J lost 7 bases, and 7 bases stayed unmatched. The CDR3 contains 17 residues. Written as DNA, the CDR3 is TGTGCCAGCAGCCGGGGACTAGCGGGGGGGCGTGGCGGGGAGCTGTTTTTT. Its protein is CASSRGLAGGRGGELFF.

This chain uses TRBV9 with TRBJ1-3, with D perhaps matching TRBD1 (5 bases). The germline V gene encodes CDR1 SGDLS and CDR2 YYNGEE. V gave up 4 bases and J gave up 0 bases, with 11 bases separating them. This CDR3 region has 15 residues. CDR3 protein: CASSPGPSSGNTIYF. CDR3 coding DNA: TGTGCCAGCAGCCCGGGACCGAGCTCTGGAAACACCATATATTTT.

V gene TRBV7-2 combines with J gene TRBJ2-2, with 7 bases fitting TRBD1. This CDR3 has 15 residues. J gave up 5 bases and V 7 bases, and 10 bases lay outside the gene matches. The V gene's germline CDR1 is SGHTA and CDR2 FQGNSA. The chain's CDR3 is CASNLGQRGTGELFF. CDR3 sequence (DNA): TGTGCCAGCAACCTGGGACAGCGCGGAACCGGGGAGCTGTTTTTT.

This chain links TRBV9 with TRBJ1-2; D not certain. CDR1 is SGDLS, CDR2 YYNGEE, per germline. Trimming cost V 3 bases and J 2 bases, with 8 bases left between them. The CDR3 totals 13 residues. CDR3 protein: CASSERANYGYTF. Here the CDR3 DNA reads TGTGCCAGCAGCGAGAGGGCAAACTATGGCTACACCTTC.

The gene calls are TRBV29-1 and TRBJ1-1; 8 bases are a match to TRBD1. V was clipped by 6 bases and J by 4 bases; unmatched bases: 4. Germline CDR1 is SQVTM and CDR2 is ANQGSEA. This CDR3 spans 12 amino acids. The CDR3 DNA is TGCAGCGTATCCGGACAGGGCACTGAAGCTTTCTTT. Amino acids: CSVSGQGTEAFF.

CDR3 region: CASSQGQSFSYEQYF. The CDR3 nucleotides read TGTGCCAGCAGCCAGGGACAGTCCTTCTCCTACGAGCAGTACTTC. This chain joins TRBV14 and TRBJ2-7; 7 nucleotides line up with TRBD1. This CDR3 is 15 amino acids long. Trimming cost V 3 bases and J 0 bases; bases outside gene matches: 5. The germline V gene encodes CDR1 SGHDN and CDR2 FVKESK.

This clone was seen once. The chain is built from TRBV5-1 and TRBJ1-6, with 8 bases matching TRBD1. Germline V gene lookup returns CDR1 SGHRS and CDR2 YFSETQ. The junction had 22 bases not matched to a gene; V was cut back by 1 base and J by 13 bases. The CDR3 length is 19 residues. The CDR3 DNA follows: TGCGCCAGCAGCTTGTCCTTGGACAGGGAAAAAACCTCAACTTTCCCCCTCCACTTT. This gives the protein CASSLSLDREKTSTFPLHF.

The chain uses TRBV27 and TRBJ1-1, with D unclear. The germline gives CDR1 MNHEY, CDR2 SMNVEV (reference sequence). V lost 3 bases, J lost 4 bases, and 9 bases lay in between. The CDR3 extends over 13 amino acids. The CDR3 sequence: CASSFGVGTEAFF. For the CDR3, the DNA is TGTGCCAGCAGTTTCGGGGTAGGCACTGAAGCTTTCTTT.

The chain combines TRBV10-3 with TRBJ2-3; 8 bases align to TRBD2. Losses at the gene ends were 2 bases for V and 4 bases for J; bases not matched to a gene: 5. The CDR3 has 15 amino acids. The V gene's germline CDR1 is ENHRY and CDR2 SYGVKD. Here the CDR3 reads CAISEARLASDTQYF. In DNA, the CDR3 is TGTGCCATCAGTGAGGCGCGACTAGCGTCAGATACGCAGTATTTT.

The J gene is TRBJ1-1, the V gene TRBV19; D call uncertain. CDR1 and CDR2 from the germline V gene are LNHDA and SQIVND (reference sequence). The CDR3 totals 12 residues. The V gene lost 5 bases and the J gene lost 1 base, with 5 bases spanning the gap. In nucleotides, the CDR3 is TGTGCCAGTAGTGACCCGAACACTGAAGCTTTCTTT. Protein product: CASSDPNTEAFF.

The chain joins TRBV10-3 to TRBJ2-3, with TRBD2 identical over 11 bases. The CDR3 has 16 amino acids. V was clipped by 6 bases and J by 2 bases; unmatched bases: 7. Germline-derived CDR1 and CDR2 are ENHRY and SYGVKD. The DNA for the CDR3 is TGTGCCATCAGCCTCACTAGCGGGGGTACCACAGATACGCAGTATTTT. The encoded protein is CAISLTSGGTTDTQYF.

This chain links TRBV5-1 with TRBJ1-4; 7 bases are shared with TRBD1. The CDR3 contains 14 residues. Germline CDR1 and CDR2: SGHRS and YFSETQ. The V gene end was trimmed by 4 bases and the J gene end by 1 base; junction bases not matched to a gene: 1. The CDR3 protein is CASSNRGTNEKLFF. CDR3 coding DNA: TGCGCCAGCAGCAACAGGGGAACTAATGAAAAACTGTTTTTT. The variable domain in full, completed from reference TRBV5-1 and TRBJ1-4, reads KAGVTQTPRYLIKTRGQQVTLSCSPISGHRSVSWYQQTPGQGLQFLFEYFSETQRNKGNFPGRFSGRQFSNSRSEMNVSTLELGDSALYLCASSNRGTNEKLFFGSGTQLSVL.

The chain recombines TRBV5-4 with TRBJ1-2, with 7 bases identical to TRBD1. The V and J ends lost 3 bases and 0 bases, in that order; junction bases with no gene match: 8. The CDR3 sequence is 16 residues long. Germline V gene lookup returns CDR1 SGHNT and CDR2 YYREEE (reference sequence). CDR3 residues: CASSSGTARTNYGYTF. CDR3 DNA sequence: TGTGCCAGCAGCTCCGGGACAGCAAGGACTAACTATGGCTACACCTTC.